This entry lists 25 T cell receptor beta chains sequenced from one sample in a study of early T cells in non-severe SARS-CoV-2 infection. TCRdb reanalysed the 5' RACE reads using MiXCR and keeps one entry per CDR3 protein. This table has tens of thousands of distinct CDR3 sequences, roughly 12% appearing once. Sequencing was performed on whole blood, taken at baseline. The source of these receptors is an adult who was a healthcare worker with PCR-confirmed SARS-CoV-2 infection or an uninfected control (not recorded which).

A few counts support this clonotype. J is TRBJ2-4 and V is TRBV28; 8 bases fit TRBD1. The V segment lost 0 bases and the J segment 8 bases; nucleotides outside the gene matches: 3. The CDR3 totals 14 residues. The germline CDR1 and CDR2 sequences are MDHEN and SYDVKM. The CDR3 protein is CASSLWQGADIQYF. CDR3 DNA: TGTGCCAGCAGTTTATGGCAGGGGGCGGACATTCAGTACTTC.

The chain is built from TRBV7-2 and TRBJ2-5; 12 bases map to TRBD2. The germline gives CDR1 SGHTA, CDR2 FQGNSA. The CDR3 is 15 residues long. V gave up 0 bases and J gave up 7 bases; unmatched junction bases: 3. CDR3: CASSLAPTSGGTQYF. CDR3 sequence (DNA): TGTGCCAGCAGCTTAGCTCCGACTAGCGGGGGGACCCAGTACTTC.

This chain connects TRBV6-6 to TRBJ2-7; perhaps TRBD1 as D (6 bases). The CDR3 is made up of 14 amino acids. V lost 7 bases and J lost 5, with 18 bases in between. Germline V gene data show CDR1 as MNHNY and CDR2 as SVGAGI (reference sequence). CDR3 loop: CASTNARGLDEQYF. CDR3 DNA sequence: TGTGCCAGCACCAACGCCAGGGGCCTGGACGAGCAGTACTTC.

J is TRBJ2-3 and V is TRBV25-1, with 7 bases fitting TRBD2. The germline V gene encodes CDR1 MGHDK and CDR2 SYGVNS. The CDR3 is made up of 17 amino acids. The V gene end was trimmed by 6 bases and the J gene end by 1 base; junction bases not matched to a gene: 13. For the CDR3, the DNA is TGTGCCAGCAGGGGAAGGGAGGGAGGGCCTGGCACAGATACGCAGTATTTT. It specifies CASRGREGGPGTDTQYF.

There are a few counts of this clonotype. CDR3 bases: TGTGCCAGCCGCACAATGAAAGGACAGATCACCGGGGAGCTGTTTTTT. Its translation is CASRTMKGQITGELFF. The V and J genes are TRBV7-2 and TRBJ2-2; D is perhaps TRBD1 (6 bases). Germline lookup yields CDR1 SGHTA and CDR2 FQGNSA. Trimming cost V 8 bases and J 4 bases, with 20 bases left between them. This CDR3 is built from 16 residues.

There are many counts of this clonotype. This chain uses TRBV7-2 with TRBJ1-2; TRBD1 matches at 8 bases. The germline V gene encodes CDR1 SGHTA and CDR2 FQGNSA. V shed 1 base and J 2 bases; nucleotides not matched to a gene: 0. The CDR3 totals 14 residues. This CDR3 reads CASSLGQGNYGYTF. As DNA, the CDR3 is TGTGCCAGCAGCTTAGGACAGGGGAACTATGGCTACACCTTC.

This clonotype turned up a few times. CDR3 amino acids: CASSPEAGLGQYF. In nucleotides, the CDR3 is TGTGCCAGCAGCCCCGAGGCGGGGCTGGGGCAGTACTTC. V gene TRBV7-2 combines with J gene TRBJ2-7; D may be TRBD2 (6 bases). This CDR3 contains 13 residues. Per germline, CDR1 SGHTA and CDR2 FQGNSA. The ends were cut back, 5 bases at V and 9 bases at J, with 17 bases in the middle.

This clonotype has ten or more counts. J is TRBJ2-5 and V is TRBV7-2, with a possible D match to TRBD1 (6 bases). The germline V gene has CDR1 SGHTA and CDR2 FQGNSA. The CDR3 runs 14 residues. Trimming pared 3 bases from V and 5 bases from J, leaving 13 bases between. The CDR3 coding sequence is TGTGCCAGCAGCTTTTTGTTCAGGGGCGAGACCCAGTACTTC. This sequence encodes CASSFLFRGETQYF.

This clonotype was counted a few times. This chain connects TRBV20-1 to TRBJ2-1, with D tentatively TRBD2 (6 bases). This CDR3 comprises 14 residues. The V end lost 5 bases, the J end lost 6 bases, and 17 bases lay between the germline ends. Germline CDR1 DFQATT, CDR2 SNEGSKA (reference sequence). This CDR3 is CSAPNPGTLNEQFF. Here the CDR3 DNA reads TGCAGTGCTCCAAACCCCGGGACTCTCAATGAGCAGTTCTTC.

Ten or more counts support this clonotype. The V gene is TRBV13, the J gene TRBJ2-5; D remains unclear. Germline V gives CDR1 PRHDT, CDR2 FYEKMQ (reference sequence). The CDR3 runs to 12 residues. V was cut by 5 bases and J by 5 bases, with 9 bases left in between. The CDR3 DNA follows: TGTGCCAGCAGCGATGGGTCGGAGACCCAGTACTTC. Translated, it gives CASSDGSETQYF.

Only a few counts were recorded for this clonotype. V and J are TRBV28 and TRBJ2-2; no firm D call. Germline V gives CDR1 MDHEN, CDR2 SYDVKM. There are 15 residues in the CDR3. V lost 7 bases and J 4 bases, leaving 16 bases between the germline ends. The CDR3 spells CASIGEVRSTGELFF. The CDR3 DNA reads TGTGCCAGCATAGGCGAGGTCAGGAGCACCGGGGAGCTGTTTTTT.

This chain uses TRBV5-4 with TRBJ2-7; D not resolved. Per germline, CDR1 SGHNT and CDR2 YYREEE (reference sequence). The CDR3 runs 12 residues. V was cut by 0 bases and J by 7 bases, with 8 bases left in between. CDR3 coding DNA: TGTGCCAGCAGCTTGGCCTCACGGGAGCAGTACTTC. The encoded protein is CASSLASREQYF.

This clonotype was seen more than once but under ten times. V usage is TRBV7-2 and J usage is TRBJ2-7, with D tentatively TRBD1 (5 bases). The CDR3 consists of 15 residues. Looked up from germline, CDR1 is SGHTA and CDR2 is FQGNSA. V was pared by 0 bases and J by 2 bases, with 11 bases between. The CDR3 DNA sequence: TGTGCCAGCAGCTTAGCCGGGCAGGGCACCTACGAGCAGTACTTC. Translation: CASSLAGQGTYEQYF.

The rearrangement links TRBV10-3 to TRBJ2-7; possibly TRBD2 for D (7 bases). Trimming removed 7 bases at V and 1 base at J, with 14 bases between. The CDR3 consists of 14 residues. The germline gives CDR1 ENHRY, CDR2 SYGVKD. CDR3 DNA sequence: TGTGCCATCACCCAAGAGGGGGGGTCCTACGAGCAGTACTTC. Protein: CAITQEGGSYEQYF.

In DNA, the CDR3 is TGCAGCGTTGCTTCAATGGGCGTCACTGAAGCTTTCTTT. Protein sequence: CSVASMGVTEAFF. The rearrangement links TRBV29-1 to TRBJ1-1; D uncertain. V was trimmed by 4 bases and J by 4 bases, leaving 13 bases between them. The germline V gene has CDR1 SQVTM and CDR2 ANQGSEA. The CDR3 spans 13 residues. The variable domain in full, with the rest retrieved from reference TRBV29-1 and TRBJ1-1, is SAVISQKPSRDICQRGTSLTIQCQVDSQVTMMFWYRQQPGQSLTLIATANQGSEATYESGFVIDKFPISRPNLTFSTLTVSNMSPEDSSIYLCSVASMGVTEAFFGQGTRLTVV.

This clonotype has just a few counts. This sequence joins TRBV21-1 and TRBJ1-1; TRBD1, the table's D call, lacks a check against the DNA. TRBV21-1 constitutes a pseudogene. The CDR3 has 18 amino acids. The CDR3 protein is CASSKWDRARDLNTEAFF. The DNA for the CDR3 is TGTGCCAGCAGCAAGTGGGACAGGGCGAGGGATTTGAACACTGAAGCTTTCTTT.

This clonotype was seen a handful of times. The rearrangement uses TRBV6-5 and TRBJ2-7; TRBD1 agrees at 9 bases. CDR1 is MNHEY and CDR2 is SVGAGI in the germline V gene. The CDR3 sequence is 15 residues long. Unmatched junction bases numbered 7, after V lost 5 bases and J lost 2 bases. CDR3 protein: CASSRSDRGAYEQYF. CDR3 sequence (DNA): TGTGCCAGCAGTCGGTCGGACAGGGGTGCCTACGAGCAGTACTTC.

This clonotype showed up many times. The J gene is TRBJ1-6, the V gene TRBV27, with 7 bases matching TRBD1. The CDR3 spans 15 residues. The V and J ends lost 4 bases and 7 bases, in that order; junction bases with no gene match: 7. In germline, CDR1 is MNHEY, CDR2 SMNVEV (reference sequence). The CDR3 is CASSSPGQPNSPLHF. Here the CDR3 DNA reads TGTGCCAGCAGTTCCCCGGGACAGCCGAATTCACCCCTCCACTTT.

This clonotype was recorded at least ten times. The rearrangement uses TRBV4-3 and TRBJ2-2; tentatively, D is TRBD1 (7 bases). Trimming removed 4 bases from V and 5 bases from J, with 8 bases in between. Germline loops: CDR1 LGHNA, CDR2 YSLEER. This CDR3 spans 13 amino acids. The CDR3 is CASSPGGTGELFF. CDR3 sequence (DNA): TGCGCCAGCAGCCCAGGGGGGACCGGGGAGCTGTTTTTT.

This clonotype was seen ten or more times. CDR3 protein: CASRKSGEAFF. In DNA, the CDR3 is TGTGCCAGCAGAAAGTCAGGGGAAGCTTTCTTT. This rearrangement joins TRBV28 to TRBJ1-1, with D perhaps matching TRBD1 (5 bases). CDR3 size: 11 residues. The germline gives CDR1 MDHEN, CDR2 SYDVKM. Trimming removed 6 bases at V and 8 bases at J, with 10 bases between.

The rearrangement links TRBV28 to TRBJ1-5; 10 bases map to TRBD1. The V gene end was trimmed by 6 bases and the J gene end by 7 bases; junction bases not matched to a gene: 3. Germline V gives CDR1 MDHEN, CDR2 SYDVKM. The CDR3 has 13 residues. CDR3 DNA sequence: TGTGCCAGCAGGACAGGGGGCGGGCAGCCCCAGCATTTT. Its translation: CASRTGGGQPQHF.

This clonotype was recorded many times. The chain couples TRBV29-1 to TRBJ2-1; D not resolved. CDR3 length equals 17 residues. Germline CDR1 reads SQVTM; CDR2 reads ANQGSEA. Trimming left V 1 base short and J 2 bases short, with 18 bases between. CDR3 sequence reads: CSVEVSSNPGPYNEQFF. DNA for the CDR3: TGCAGCGTTGAAGTCAGTAGTAATCCGGGCCCCTACAATGAGCAGTTCTTC.

This clonotype was observed a handful of times. The rearrangement joins TRBV7-9 to TRBJ1-1; 7 positions match TRBD1. The germline V gene encodes CDR1 SEHNR and CDR2 FQNEAQ (reference sequence). The CDR3 runs 14 residues. V lost 3 bases and J lost 1; bases outside the gene matches: 2. The CDR3 loop reads CASSLKGANTEAFF. The DNA of the CDR3 is TGTGCCAGCAGCTTGAAGGGGGCGAACACTGAAGCTTTCTTT.

This clonotype has a handful of counts. The chain recombines TRBV7-9 with TRBJ2-7; 13 positions agree with TRBD2. The germline V gene encodes CDR1 SEHNR and CDR2 FQNEAQ (reference sequence). Trimming removed 3 bases from V and 5 bases from J; junction bases left unmatched: 4. The CDR3 is 15 amino acids. For the CDR3, the DNA is TGTGCCAGCAGCTTGTGGACTAGCGGGAGACACGAGCAGTACTTC. Translation: CASSLWTSGRHEQYF.

This chain joins TRBV7-6 and TRBJ1-1, with D unresolved. The V end lost 5 bases, the J end lost 0 bases, and 10 bases lay between the germline ends. There are 14 residues in the CDR3. The germline CDR1 and CDR2 sequences are SGHVS and FNYEAQ. The CDR3 loop reads CASSPVGMNTEAFF. For the CDR3, the DNA is TGTGCCAGCAGCCCTGTGGGGATGAACACTGAAGCTTTCTTT.